These T cell receptor beta chains were read from a single sample in a study of early T cells in non-severe SARS-CoV-2 infection. TCRdb recomputed calls from the 5' RACE reads with MiXCR, one row per CDR3 protein. The table lists tens of thousands of distinct CDR3 sequences, approximately 4.5% of them singletons. The sample consisted of whole blood. The receptors shown here come from an adult who was a healthcare worker with PCR-confirmed SARS-CoV-2 infection or an uninfected control (not recorded which). The CDR3 runs from the conserved cysteine through the conserved F or W. The D gene is left open where the match is weak. Not all rows give a size; the values are once, few, many and, for expanded clones, a class.

many	TRBV2	TRBJ2-7	.	11	CASRVTYEQYF	TGTGCCAGCAGAGTTACCTACGAGCAGTACTTC
few	TRBV7-9	TRBJ1-4	.	12	CASSIGKDELFF	TGTGCCAGCAGCATCGGAAAGGACGAACTGTTTTTT
many	TRBV19	TRBJ2-3	.	16	CASSIDLGGSSAPQYF	TGTGCCAGTAGTATAGATCTTGGAGGAAGTTCGGCGCCGCAGTATTTT
.	TRBV5-1	TRBJ1-1	.	16	CASSFNGAGIGTEAFF	TGCGCCAGCAGCTTCAACGGGGCAGGGATTGGAACTGAAGCTTTCTTT
many	TRBV24-1	TRBJ2-3	TRBD2	15	CATSDGGRGTDTQYF	TGTGCCACCAGTGACGGCGGGAGAGGGACAGATACGCAGTATTTT
many	TRBV12-3/TRBV12-4	TRBJ2-1	TRBD1	14	CASTPGQGRNEQFF	TGTGCCAGCACCCCGGGACAGGGAAGGAATGAGCAGTTCTTC
few	TRBV12-3/TRBV12-4	TRBJ2-3	.	14	CASKPSWGTDTQYF	TGTGCCAGCAAACCCTCTTGGGGGACAGATACGCAGTATTTT
many	TRBV14	TRBJ1-3	.	14	CASTLGHSGNTIYF	TGTGCCAGCACTCTAGGACACTCTGGAAACACCATATATTTT
many	TRBV20-1	TRBJ2-7	TRBD2	16	CSARDPQAGEINEQYF	TGCAGTGCTAGAGATCCCCAAGCGGGAGAAATCAACGAGCAGTACTTC
few	TRBV20-1	TRBJ2-1	TRBD2	22	CSALPAASGSLPTPRTRNEQFF	TGCAGTGCTCTCCCCGCGGCTAGCGGGAGCTTACCTACACCCCGCACCCGCAATGAGCAGTTCTTC
many	TRBV4-3	TRBJ2-1	TRBD2	15	CASSQDSGLADAQFF	TGCGCCAGCAGCCAAGATTCAGGACTAGCGGATGCTCAGTTCTTC
many	TRBV6-4	TRBJ1-1	.	13	CASSVKYGSEAFF	TGTGCCAGCAGTGTGAAGTACGGTTCTGAAGCTTTCTTT
many	TRBV11-2	TRBJ2-7	TRBD1	15	CASSLLGQGAHEQYF	TGTGCCAGCAGCTTACTCGGACAGGGGGCCCACGAGCAGTACTTC
.	TRBV3-1	TRBJ1-1	.	15	CASSQGGELNTEAFF	TGTGCCAGCAGCCAAGGAGGCGAGCTGAACACTGAAGCTTTCTTT
many	TRBV5-1	TRBJ2-7	.	15	CASSPLSGLDYEQYF	TGCGCCAGCAGCCCCCTATCGGGACTCGACTACGAGCAGTACTTC
few	TRBV7-2	TRBJ1-5	.	15	CASSKSNPPGQPQHF	TGTGCCAGCAGCAAATCTAACCCGCCGGGTCAGCCCCAGCATTTT
.	TRBV18	TRBJ2-3	TRBD2	18	CASSITIPTSGMYSTQYF	TGTGCCAGCTCCATCACCATCCCGACTAGCGGAATGTATAGTACGCAGTATTTT
many	TRBV20-1	TRBJ2-7	.	11	CSAPMGQRQYF	TGCAGTGCTCCCATGGGCCAGCGTCAGTACTTC